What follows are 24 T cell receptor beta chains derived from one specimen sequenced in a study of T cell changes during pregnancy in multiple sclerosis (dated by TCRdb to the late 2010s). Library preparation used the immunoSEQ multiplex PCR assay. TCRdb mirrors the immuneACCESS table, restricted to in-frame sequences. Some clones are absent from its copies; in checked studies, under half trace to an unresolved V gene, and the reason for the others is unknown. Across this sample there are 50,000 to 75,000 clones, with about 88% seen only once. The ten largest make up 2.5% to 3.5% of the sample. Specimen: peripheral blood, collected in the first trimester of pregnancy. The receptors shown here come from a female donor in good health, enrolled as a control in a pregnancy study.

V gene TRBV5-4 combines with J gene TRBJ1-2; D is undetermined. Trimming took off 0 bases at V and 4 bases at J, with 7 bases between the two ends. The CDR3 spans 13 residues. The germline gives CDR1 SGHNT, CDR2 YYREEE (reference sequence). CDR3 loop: CASSLAGVYGYTF. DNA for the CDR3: TGTGCCAGCAGCTTGGCCGGAGTCTATGGCTACACCTTC.

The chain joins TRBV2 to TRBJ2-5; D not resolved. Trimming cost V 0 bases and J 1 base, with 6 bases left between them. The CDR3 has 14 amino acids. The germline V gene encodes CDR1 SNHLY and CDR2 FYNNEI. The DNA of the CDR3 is TGTGCCAGCAGTGAAGCGGAGATCCAAGAGACCCAGTACTTC. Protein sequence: CASSEAEIQETQYF.

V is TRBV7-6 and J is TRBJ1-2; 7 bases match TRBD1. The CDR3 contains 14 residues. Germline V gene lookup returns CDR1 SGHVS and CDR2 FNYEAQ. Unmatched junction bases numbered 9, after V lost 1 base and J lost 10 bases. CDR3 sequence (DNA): TGTGCCAGCAGCTTAGATAGAACAGGGGCTTTCTACACCTTC. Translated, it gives CASSLDRTGAFYTF.

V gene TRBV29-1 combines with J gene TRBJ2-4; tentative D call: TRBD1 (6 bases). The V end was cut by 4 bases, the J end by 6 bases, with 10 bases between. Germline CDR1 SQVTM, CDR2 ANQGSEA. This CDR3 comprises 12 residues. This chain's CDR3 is CSVVDSANIQYF. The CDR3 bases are TGCAGCGTTGTGGACAGCGCAAACATTCAGTACTTC. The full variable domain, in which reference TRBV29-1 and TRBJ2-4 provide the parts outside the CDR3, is SAVISQKPSRDICQRGTSLTIQCQVDSQVTMMFWYRQQPGQSLTLIATANQGSEATYESGFVIDKFPISRPNLTFSTLTVSNMSPEDSSIYLCSVVDSANIQYFGAGTRLSVL.

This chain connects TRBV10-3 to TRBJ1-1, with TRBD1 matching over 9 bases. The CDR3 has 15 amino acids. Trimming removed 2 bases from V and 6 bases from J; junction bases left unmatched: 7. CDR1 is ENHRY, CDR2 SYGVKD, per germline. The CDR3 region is CAISETRDRAPEAFF. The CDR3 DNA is TGTGCCATCAGTGAGACCCGGGACAGGGCCCCTGAAGCTTTCTTT.

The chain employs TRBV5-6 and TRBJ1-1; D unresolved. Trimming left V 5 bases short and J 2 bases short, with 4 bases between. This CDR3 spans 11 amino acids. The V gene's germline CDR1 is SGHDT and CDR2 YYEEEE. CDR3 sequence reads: CASSLNTEAFF. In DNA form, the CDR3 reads TGTGCCAGCAGTTTAAACACTGAAGCTTTCTTT.

The CDR3 loop is CASSYSGDNYGYTF. Written as DNA, the CDR3 is TGTGCCAGCAGTTACTCGGGAGATAACTATGGCTACACCTTC. The rearrangement uses TRBV6-6 and TRBJ1-2; D gene ambiguous. This CDR3 is built from 14 residues. The germline V and J ends were trimmed by 0 bases and 1 base, with 6 bases remaining between them. Germline loops: CDR1 MNHNY, CDR2 SVGAGI (reference sequence).

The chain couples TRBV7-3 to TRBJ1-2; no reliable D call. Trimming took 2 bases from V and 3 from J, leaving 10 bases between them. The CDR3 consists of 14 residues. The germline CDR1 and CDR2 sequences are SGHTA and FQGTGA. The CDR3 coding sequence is TGTGCCAGCAGCTTAGGGCCTCTCGACTATGGCTACACCTTC. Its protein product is CASSLGPLDYGYTF.

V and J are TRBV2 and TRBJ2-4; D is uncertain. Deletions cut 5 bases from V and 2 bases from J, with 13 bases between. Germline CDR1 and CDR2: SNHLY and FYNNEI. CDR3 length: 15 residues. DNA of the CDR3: TGTGCCAGCAGTCTTCGGGTCAACACCAAAAACATTCAGTACTTC. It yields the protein CASSLRVNTKNIQYF.

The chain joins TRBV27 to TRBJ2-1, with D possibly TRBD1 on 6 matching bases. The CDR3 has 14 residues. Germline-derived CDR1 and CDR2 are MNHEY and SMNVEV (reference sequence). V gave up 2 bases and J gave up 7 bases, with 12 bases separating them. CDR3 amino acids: CASSLLPRGNEQFF. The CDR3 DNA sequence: TGTGCCAGCAGTTTACTACCGAGGGGGAATGAGCAGTTCTTC.

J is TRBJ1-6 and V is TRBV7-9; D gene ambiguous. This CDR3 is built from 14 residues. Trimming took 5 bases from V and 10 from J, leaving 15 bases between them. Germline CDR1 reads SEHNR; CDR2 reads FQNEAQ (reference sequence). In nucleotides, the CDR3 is TGTGCCAGCAGCCGCCGGACTAATGGATCACCCCTCCACTTT. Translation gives CASSRRTNGSPLHF.

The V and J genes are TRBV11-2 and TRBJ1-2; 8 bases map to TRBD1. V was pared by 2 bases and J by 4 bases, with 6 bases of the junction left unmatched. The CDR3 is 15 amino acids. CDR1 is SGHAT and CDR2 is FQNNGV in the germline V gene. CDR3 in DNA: TGTGCCAGCAGCTTAAAACAGGGGGGCCTCTATGGCTACACCTTC. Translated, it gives CASSLKQGGLYGYTF.

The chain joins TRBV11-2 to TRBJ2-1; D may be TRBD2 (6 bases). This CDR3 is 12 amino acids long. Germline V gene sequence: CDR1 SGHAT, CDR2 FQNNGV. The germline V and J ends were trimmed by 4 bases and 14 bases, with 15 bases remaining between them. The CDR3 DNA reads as TGTGCCAGCAGCTCCCGGGGGAGAGGGGAGTTCTTC. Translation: CASSSRGRGEFF.

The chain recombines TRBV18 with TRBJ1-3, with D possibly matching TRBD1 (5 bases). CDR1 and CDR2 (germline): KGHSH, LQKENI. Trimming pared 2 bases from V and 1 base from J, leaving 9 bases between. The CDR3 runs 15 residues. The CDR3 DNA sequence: TGTGCCAGCTCACCAAGCCAGGGTTCTGGAAACACCATATATTTT. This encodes CASSPSQGSGNTIYF.

This CDR3 reads CASSMSGEFYEQYF. The CDR3 DNA follows: TGTGCCAGTAGTATGAGTGGGGAGTTCTACGAGCAGTACTTC. The J gene is TRBJ2-7, the V gene TRBV19, with D tentatively TRBD2 (5 bases). Germline-derived CDR1 and CDR2 are LNHDA and SQIVND (reference sequence). The V end lost 3 bases, the J end lost 3 bases, and 12 bases lay between the germline ends. The CDR3 totals 14 residues.

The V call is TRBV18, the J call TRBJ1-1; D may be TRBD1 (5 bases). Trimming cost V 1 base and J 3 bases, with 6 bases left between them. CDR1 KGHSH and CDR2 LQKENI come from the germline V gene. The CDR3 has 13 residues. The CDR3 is CASSPRGDTEAFF. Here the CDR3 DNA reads TGTGCCAGCTCACCACGGGGGGACACTGAAGCTTTCTTT.

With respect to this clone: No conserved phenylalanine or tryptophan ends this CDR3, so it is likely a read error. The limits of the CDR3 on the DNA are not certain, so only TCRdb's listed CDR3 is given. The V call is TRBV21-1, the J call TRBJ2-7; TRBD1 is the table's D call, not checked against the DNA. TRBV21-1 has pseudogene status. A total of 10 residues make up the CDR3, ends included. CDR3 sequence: CASTPQGVAI.

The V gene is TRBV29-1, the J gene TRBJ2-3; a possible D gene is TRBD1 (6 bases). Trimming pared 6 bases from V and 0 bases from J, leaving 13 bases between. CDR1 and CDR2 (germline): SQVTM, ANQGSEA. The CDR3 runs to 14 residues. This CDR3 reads CSVHRDTSTDTQYF. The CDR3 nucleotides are TGCAGCGTACACAGGGATACTAGCACAGATACGCAGTATTTT.

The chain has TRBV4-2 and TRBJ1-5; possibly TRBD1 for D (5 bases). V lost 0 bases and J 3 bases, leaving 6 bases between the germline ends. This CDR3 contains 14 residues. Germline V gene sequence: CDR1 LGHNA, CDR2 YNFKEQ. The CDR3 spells CASSQDRANQPQHF. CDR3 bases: TGTGCCAGCAGCCAAGACAGGGCCAATCAGCCCCAGCATTTT.

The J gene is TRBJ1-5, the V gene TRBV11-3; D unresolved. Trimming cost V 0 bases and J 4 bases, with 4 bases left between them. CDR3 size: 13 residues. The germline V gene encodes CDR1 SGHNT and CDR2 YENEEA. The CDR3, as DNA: TGTGCCAGCAGCTTAGATCGGAATCAGCCCCAGCATTTT. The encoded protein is CASSLDRNQPQHF.

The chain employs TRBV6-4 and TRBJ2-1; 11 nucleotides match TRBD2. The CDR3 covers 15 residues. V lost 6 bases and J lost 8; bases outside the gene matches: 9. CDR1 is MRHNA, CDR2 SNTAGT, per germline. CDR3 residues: CASSQTSGSSDEQFF. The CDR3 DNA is TGTGCCAGCAGCCAAACTAGCGGGAGTTCTGATGAGCAGTTCTTC.

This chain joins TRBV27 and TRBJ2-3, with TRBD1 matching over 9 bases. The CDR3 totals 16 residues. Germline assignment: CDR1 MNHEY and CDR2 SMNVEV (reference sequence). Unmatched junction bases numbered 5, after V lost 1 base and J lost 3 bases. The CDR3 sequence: CASSLLQGAGTDTQYF. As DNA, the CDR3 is TGTGCCAGCAGTTTATTACAGGGGGCAGGAACAGATACGCAGTATTTT.

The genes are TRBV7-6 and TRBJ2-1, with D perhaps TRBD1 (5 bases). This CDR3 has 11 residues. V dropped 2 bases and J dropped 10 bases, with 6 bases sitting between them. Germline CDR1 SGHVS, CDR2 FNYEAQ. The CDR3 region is CASSLRGEQFF. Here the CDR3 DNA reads TGTGCCAGCAGCTTAAGGGGAGAGCAGTTCTTC.

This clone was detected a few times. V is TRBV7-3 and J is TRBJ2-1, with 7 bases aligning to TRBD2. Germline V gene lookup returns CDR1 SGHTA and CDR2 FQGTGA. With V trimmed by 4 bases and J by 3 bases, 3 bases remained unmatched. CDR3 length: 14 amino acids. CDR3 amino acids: CASSWEGGYNEQFF. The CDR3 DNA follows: TGTGCCAGCAGCTGGGAGGGCGGCTACAATGAGCAGTTCTTC.